This T cell receptor beta chain comes out of a study of cytomegalovirus exposure and HLA in healthy donors. Study observations and caveats: No immune exposure information besides CMV serostatus was available. More clonal expansion characterized HLA-associated TCR beta chains than equally common others in a later analysis.

Nominally healthy donors provided the samples, though records likely missed some immune exposures. The V and J ends lost 9 bases and 2 bases, in that order; junction bases with no gene match: 6. Germline assignment: CDR1 ENHRY and CDR2 SYGVKD. The CDR3 has 14 residues. Primers: 60 Vbeta forward and 13 Jbeta reverse. Generated by immunoSEQ multiplex PCR, the TCRdb table keeps only in-frame clones and is missing some. In the table there are over 100,000 clones, around four fifths of which are singletons. In the case of this clone: Its antigen is as yet unknown.

This clonotype was obtained from a man in his forties or fifties in good health and CMV-seronegative. Sequenced material: PBMCs. The chain recombines TRBV10-3 with TRBJ2-1; TRBD2 matches at 8 bases. The CDR3 bases are TGTGCCATTGGAACTAGCGGTACCTACAATGAGCAGTTCTTC. Its protein is CAIGTSGTYNEQFF.